The sequence of this T cell receptor beta chain was determined in a study of blood T cell repertoires in COVID-19. This CDR3 comprises 15 residues. Germline V gives CDR1 LGHNA, CDR2 YSLEER. Trimming took 0 bases from V and 2 from J, leaving 10 bases between them. Here immunoSEQ multiplex PCR was the method, and the copy in TCRdb shows in-frame clones only, minus some. The sample consists of around 30,000 clones, 84% of them appearing once. The sequenced material came from peripheral blood. This rearrangement joins TRBV4-3 to TRBJ1-2; D is perhaps TRBD1 (5 bases). This sequence was found in a woman older than 75 with acute or convalescent COVID-19. DNA for the CDR3: TGCGCCAGCAGCCAAGAACGGGACTTGAACTATGGCTACACCTTC. Protein: CASSQERDLNYGYTF.